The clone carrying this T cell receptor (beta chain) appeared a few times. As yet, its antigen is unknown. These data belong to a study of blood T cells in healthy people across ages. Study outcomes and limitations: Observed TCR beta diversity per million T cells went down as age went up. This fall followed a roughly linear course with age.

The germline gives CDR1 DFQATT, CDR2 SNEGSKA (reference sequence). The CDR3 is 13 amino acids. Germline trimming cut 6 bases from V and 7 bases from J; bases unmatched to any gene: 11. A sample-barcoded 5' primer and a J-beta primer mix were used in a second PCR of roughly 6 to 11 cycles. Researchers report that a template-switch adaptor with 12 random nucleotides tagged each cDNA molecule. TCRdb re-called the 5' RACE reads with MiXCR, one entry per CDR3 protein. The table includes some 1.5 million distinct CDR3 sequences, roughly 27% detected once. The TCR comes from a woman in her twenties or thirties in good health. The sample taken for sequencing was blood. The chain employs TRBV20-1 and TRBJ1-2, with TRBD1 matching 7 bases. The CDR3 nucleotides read TGCAGTGCCCGGGACAGAAATGTAGCTGGCTACACCTTC. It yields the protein CSARDRNVAGYTF.